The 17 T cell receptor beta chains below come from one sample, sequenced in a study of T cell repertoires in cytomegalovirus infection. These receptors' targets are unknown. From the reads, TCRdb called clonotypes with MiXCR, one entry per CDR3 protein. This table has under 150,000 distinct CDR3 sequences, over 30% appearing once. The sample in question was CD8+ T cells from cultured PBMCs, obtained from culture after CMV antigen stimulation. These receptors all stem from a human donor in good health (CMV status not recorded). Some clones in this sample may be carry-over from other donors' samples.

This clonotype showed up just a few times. CDR3 bases: TGTGCCAGCAGTGAAGGTCGGCTTCACGGGGCTGAAGCTTTCTTT. It codes for CASSEGRLHGAEAFF. The J gene is TRBJ1-1, the V gene TRBV2; D remains ambiguous. Looked up from germline, CDR1 is SNHLY and CDR2 is FYNNEI. The CDR3 consists of 15 residues. V was pared by 1 base and J by 6 bases, with 15 bases between.

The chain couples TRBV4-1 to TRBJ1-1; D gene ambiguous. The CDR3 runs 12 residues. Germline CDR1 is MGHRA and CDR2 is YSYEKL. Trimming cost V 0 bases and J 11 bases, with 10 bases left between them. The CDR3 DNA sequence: TGCGCCAGCAGCCAAGATTGGATCTCCGCTTTCTTT. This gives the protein CASSQDWISAFF.

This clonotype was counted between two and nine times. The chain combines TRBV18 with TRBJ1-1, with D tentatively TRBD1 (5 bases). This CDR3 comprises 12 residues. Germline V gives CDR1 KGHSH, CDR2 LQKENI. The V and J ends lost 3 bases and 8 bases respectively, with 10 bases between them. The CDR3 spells CASSPGTVEAFF. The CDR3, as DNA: TGTGCCAGCTCACCCGGGACGGTCGAAGCTTTCTTT. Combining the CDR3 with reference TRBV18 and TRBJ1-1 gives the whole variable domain NAGVMQNPRHLVRRRGQEARLRCSPMKGHSHVYWYRQLPEEGLKFMVYLQKENIIDESGMPKERFSAEFPKEGPSILRIQQVVRGDSAAYFCASSPGTVEAFFGQGTRLTVV.

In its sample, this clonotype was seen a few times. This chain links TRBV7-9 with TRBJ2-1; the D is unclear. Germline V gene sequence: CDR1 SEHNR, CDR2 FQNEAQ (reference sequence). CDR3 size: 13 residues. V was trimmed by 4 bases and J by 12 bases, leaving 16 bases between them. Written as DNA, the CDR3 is TGTGCCAGCAGCTATAGTCTCGGCGGCTGGCAGTTCTTC. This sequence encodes CASSYSLGGWQFF.

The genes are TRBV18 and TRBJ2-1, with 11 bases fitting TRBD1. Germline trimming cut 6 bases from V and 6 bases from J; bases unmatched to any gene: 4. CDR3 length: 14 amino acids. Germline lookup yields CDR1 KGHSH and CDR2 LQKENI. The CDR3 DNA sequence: TGTGCCAGCTCCCGGGACAGGGGGTCCAATGAGCAGTTCTTC. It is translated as CASSRDRGSNEQFF.

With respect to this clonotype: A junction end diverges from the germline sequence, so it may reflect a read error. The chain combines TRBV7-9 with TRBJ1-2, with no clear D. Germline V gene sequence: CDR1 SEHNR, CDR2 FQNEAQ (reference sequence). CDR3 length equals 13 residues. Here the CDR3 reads CAGSLGPFYGYTF. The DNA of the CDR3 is TGTGCCGGCAGCTTGGGCCCGTTCTATGGCTACACCTTC.

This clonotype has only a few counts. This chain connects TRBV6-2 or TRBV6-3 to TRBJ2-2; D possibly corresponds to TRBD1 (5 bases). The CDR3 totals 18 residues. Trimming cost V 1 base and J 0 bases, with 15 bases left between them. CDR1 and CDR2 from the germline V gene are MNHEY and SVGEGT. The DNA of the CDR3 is TGTGCCAGCAGTTACTATCCTTTGACAGACACGAACACCGGGGAGCTGTTTTTT. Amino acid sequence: CASSYYPLTDTNTGELFF.

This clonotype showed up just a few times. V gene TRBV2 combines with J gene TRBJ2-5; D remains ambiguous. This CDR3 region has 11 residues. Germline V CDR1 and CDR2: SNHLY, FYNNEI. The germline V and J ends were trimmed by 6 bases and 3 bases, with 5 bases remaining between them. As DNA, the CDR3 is TGTGCCAGCAGCTACAAAGAGACCCAGTACTTC. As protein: CASSYKETQYF.

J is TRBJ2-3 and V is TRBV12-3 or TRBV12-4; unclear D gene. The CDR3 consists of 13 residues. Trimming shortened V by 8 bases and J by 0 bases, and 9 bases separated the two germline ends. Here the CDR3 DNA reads TGTGCCAGCCAGGTTACTAGCACAGATACGCAGTATTTT. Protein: CASQVTSTDTQYF.

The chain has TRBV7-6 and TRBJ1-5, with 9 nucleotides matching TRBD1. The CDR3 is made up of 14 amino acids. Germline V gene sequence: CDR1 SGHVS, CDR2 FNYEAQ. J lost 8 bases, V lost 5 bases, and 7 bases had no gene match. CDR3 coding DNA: TGTGCCAGCAGCCTTACAGGGGGCATGGAGCCCCAGCATTTT. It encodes CASSLTGGMEPQHF.

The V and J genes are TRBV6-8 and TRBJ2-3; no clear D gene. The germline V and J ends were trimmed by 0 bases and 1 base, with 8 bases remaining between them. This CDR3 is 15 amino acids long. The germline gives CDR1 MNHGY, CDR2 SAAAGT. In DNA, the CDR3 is TGTGCCAGCAGTTACTCAACCCAAGGCACAGATACGCAGTATTTT. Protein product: CASSYSTQGTDTQYF.

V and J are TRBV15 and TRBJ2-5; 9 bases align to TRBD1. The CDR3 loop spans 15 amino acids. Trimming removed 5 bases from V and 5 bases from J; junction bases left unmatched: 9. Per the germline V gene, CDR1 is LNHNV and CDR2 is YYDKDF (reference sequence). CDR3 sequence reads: CATSRYRGRSETQYF. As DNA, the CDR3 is TGTGCCACCAGCCGATACAGGGGGCGCAGCGAGACCCAGTACTTC.

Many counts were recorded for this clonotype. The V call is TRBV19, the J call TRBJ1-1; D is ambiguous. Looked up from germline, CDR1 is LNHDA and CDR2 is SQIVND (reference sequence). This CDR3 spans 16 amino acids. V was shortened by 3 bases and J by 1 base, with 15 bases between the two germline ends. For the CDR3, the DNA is TGTGCCAGTAGTATCATTTTCGGTCGGACGAACACTGAAGCTTTCTTT. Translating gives CASSIIFGRTNTEAFF.

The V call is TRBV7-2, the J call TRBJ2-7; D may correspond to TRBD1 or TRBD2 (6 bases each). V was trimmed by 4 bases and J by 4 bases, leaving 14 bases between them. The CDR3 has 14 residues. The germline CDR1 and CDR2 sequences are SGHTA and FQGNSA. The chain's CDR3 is CASSSGAVSYEQYF. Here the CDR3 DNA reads TGTGCCAGCAGCTCGGGGGCGGTCTCGTACGAGCAGTACTTC.

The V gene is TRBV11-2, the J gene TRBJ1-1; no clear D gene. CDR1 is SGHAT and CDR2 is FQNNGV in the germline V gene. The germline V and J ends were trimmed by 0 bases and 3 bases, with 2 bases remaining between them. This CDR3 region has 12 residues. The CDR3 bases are TGTGCCAGCAGCTTAGACTACACTGAAGCTTTCTTT. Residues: CASSLDYTEAFF.

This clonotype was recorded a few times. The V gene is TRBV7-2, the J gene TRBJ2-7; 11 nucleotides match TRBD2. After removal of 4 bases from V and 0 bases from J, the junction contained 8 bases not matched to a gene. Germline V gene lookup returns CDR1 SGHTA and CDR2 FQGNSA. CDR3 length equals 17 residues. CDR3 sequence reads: CASSSRLAGPNSYEQYF. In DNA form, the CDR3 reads TGTGCCAGCAGCTCGCGACTAGCGGGACCTAACTCCTACGAGCAGTACTTC.

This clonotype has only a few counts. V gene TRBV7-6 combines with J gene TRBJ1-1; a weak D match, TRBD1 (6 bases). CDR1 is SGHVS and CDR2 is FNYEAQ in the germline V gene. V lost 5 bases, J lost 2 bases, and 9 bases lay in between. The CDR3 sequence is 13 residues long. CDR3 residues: CASSARGNTEAFF. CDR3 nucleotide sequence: TGTGCCAGCAGCGCCAGGGGAAACACTGAAGCTTTCTTT.